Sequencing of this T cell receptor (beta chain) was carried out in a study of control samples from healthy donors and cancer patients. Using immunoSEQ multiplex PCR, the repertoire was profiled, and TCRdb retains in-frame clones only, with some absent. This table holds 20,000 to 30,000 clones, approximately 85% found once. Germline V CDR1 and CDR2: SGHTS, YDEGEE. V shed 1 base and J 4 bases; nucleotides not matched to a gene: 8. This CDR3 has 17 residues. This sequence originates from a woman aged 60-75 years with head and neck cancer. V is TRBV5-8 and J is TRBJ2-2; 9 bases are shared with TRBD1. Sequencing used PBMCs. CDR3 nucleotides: TGTGCCAGCAGCTTGCGGACAGGGGTAGTGGGCACCGGGGAGCTGTTTTTT. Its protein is CASSLRTGVVGTGELFF.